This T cell receptor (beta chain) was retrieved from a study of CD8 T cells in Susac syndrome. Study in general: The Susac syndrome patients that were sequenced included 5 or 6 with active disease and 8 or 9 in remission. Susac syndrome patients were untreated, on corticosteroids with some adding intravenous immunoglobulin, or on intravenous immunoglobulin only.

A quantity of roughly 0.5 to 1 ug RNA underwent reverse transcription using random hexamers. One entry per CDR3 protein, called by TCRdb with MiXCR from the immunoSEQ multiplex PCR reads. The data hold about 190,000 distinct CDR3 sequences, with 90% to 96% observed a single time. Each Susac syndrome patient had definite or probable disease by recently defined criteria. Negative isolation was used for CD8+ and CD4+ T cells, and FACS enrichment was applied to TEMRA cells. The receptor comes from a human donor with Susac syndrome. The sequencing input was CD4+ T cells from PBMCs.

For the CDR3, the DNA is TGTGCCAGCAGTCGAGACAGGGGGCCGACCTTC. It is translated as CASSRDRGPTF. The gene calls are TRBV3-1 and TRBJ1-2, with TRBD1 matching over 10 bases. Germline CDR1 is LGHDT and CDR2 is YNNKEL (reference sequence). This CDR3 comprises 11 residues. Germline trimming cut 6 bases from V and 14 bases from J; bases unmatched to any gene: 6.